The sequence of this TCR beta chain was determined in a study of graft-versus-host responses after intestinal transplantation. Produced via immunoSEQ multiplex PCR; TCRdb's table is partial and in-frame only. The table records about 88,000 clones, about 94% of them present only once. The CDR3 is 13 residues long. Germline V lookup: CDR1 SGHTA, CDR2 FQGNSA. Trimming cost V 2 bases and J 8 bases, with 9 bases left between them. Comments on this clone: The antigen remains undetermined.

The TCR sequence derives from a human donor who was the organ donor for an intestinal transplant. The sample here was unstimulated CD4+ T cells sorted from spleen or lymph node cells, taken before transplant. The chain uses TRBV7-2 and TRBJ1-4; D gene uncertain. DNA for the CDR3: TGTGCCAGCAGCTTAAATATGGAAGAAAAACTGTTTTTT. Translated: CASSLNMEEKLFF.